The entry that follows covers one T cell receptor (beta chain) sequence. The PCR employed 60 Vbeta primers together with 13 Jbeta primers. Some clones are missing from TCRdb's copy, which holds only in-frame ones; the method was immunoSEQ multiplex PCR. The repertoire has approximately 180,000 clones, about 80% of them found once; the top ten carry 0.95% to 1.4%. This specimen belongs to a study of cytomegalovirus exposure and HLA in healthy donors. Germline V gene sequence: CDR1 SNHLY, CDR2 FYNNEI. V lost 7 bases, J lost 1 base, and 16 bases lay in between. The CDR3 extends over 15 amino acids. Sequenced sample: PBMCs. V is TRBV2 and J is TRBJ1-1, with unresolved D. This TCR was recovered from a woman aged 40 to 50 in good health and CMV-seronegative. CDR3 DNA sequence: TGTGCCAGCACCGCCGTAGCAGTGAGGAACACTGAAGCTTTCTTT. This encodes CASTAVAVRNTEAFF.